The T cell receptor (beta chain) under discussion was sequenced for a study of shared clonotypes between healthy human individuals. Sequencing was at deep level. TCRdb keeps only in-frame clones here, not all; method: immunoSEQ multiplex PCR. The repertoire holds roughly 490,000 clones, with less than 80% as singletons. The CDR3 extends over 12 amino acids. V dropped 10 bases and J dropped 2 bases, with 11 bases sitting between them. Germline CDR1 and CDR2: ENHRY and SYGVKD. The sequenced sample consisted of PBMCs. The sequence came from a woman aged 40 to 50 in good health. Some clones in this sample may be carry-over from other donors' samples. The rearrangement links TRBV10-3 to TRBJ1-1, with a weak D call TRBD1 (6 bases). The CDR3 DNA follows: TGTGCCACCGGACAGCTCAACACTGAAGCTTTCTTT. Its protein product is CATGQLNTEAFF.